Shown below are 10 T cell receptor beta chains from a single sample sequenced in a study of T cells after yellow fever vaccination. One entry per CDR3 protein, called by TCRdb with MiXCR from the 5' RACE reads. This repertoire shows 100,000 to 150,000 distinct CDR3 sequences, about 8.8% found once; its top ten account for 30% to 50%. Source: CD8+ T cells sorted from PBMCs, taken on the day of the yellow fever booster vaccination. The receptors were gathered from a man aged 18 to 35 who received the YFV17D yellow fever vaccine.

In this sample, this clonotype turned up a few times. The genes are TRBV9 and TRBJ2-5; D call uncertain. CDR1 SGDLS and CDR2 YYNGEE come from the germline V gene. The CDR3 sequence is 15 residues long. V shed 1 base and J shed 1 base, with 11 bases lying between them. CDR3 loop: CASSVSDRSQETQYF. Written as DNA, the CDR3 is TGTGCCAGCAGCGTAAGCGATAGGTCCCAAGAGACCCAGTACTTC.

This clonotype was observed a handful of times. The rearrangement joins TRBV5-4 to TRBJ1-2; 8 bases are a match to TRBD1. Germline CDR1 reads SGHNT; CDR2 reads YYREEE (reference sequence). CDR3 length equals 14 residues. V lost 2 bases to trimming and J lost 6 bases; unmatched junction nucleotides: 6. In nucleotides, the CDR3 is TGTGCCAGCAGCTTCCGGACAGGGATCGATGGCTACACCTTC. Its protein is CASSFRTGIDGYTF.

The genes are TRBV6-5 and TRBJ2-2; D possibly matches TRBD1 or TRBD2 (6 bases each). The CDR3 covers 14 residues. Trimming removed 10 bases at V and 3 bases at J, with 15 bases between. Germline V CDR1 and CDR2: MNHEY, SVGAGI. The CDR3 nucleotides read TGTGCCACCTACGGGGGCCGGGACACCGGGGAGCTGTTTTTT. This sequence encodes CATYGGRDTGELFF.

CDR3 bases: TGTGCCAGCAGTTACTCGATGTTGGAGCCAACCTACGAGCAGTACTTC. Its translation: CASSYSMLEPTYEQYF. The J gene is TRBJ2-7, the V gene TRBV6-6; D not resolved. The V and J ends lost 0 bases and 2 bases respectively, with 14 bases between them. The CDR3 sequence is 16 residues long. Germline V gives CDR1 MNHNY, CDR2 SVGAGI (reference sequence).

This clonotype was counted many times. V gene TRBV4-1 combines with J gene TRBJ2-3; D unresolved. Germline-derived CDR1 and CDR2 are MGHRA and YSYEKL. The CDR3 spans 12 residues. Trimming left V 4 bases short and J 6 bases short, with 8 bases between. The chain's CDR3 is CASSPSMDTQYF. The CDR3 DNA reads TGCGCCAGCAGCCCCTCGATGGATACGCAGTATTTT.

The CDR3 DNA sequence: TGTGCCAGCAGTTTCCGGACAGCCCAAGAGACCCAGTACTTC. Amino acid sequence: CASSFRTAQETQYF. The rearrangement joins TRBV12-3 or TRBV12-4 to TRBJ2-5, with a weak D call TRBD1 (6 bases). The V gene lost 3 bases and the J gene lost 1 base, with 9 bases spanning the gap. CDR3 length equals 14 residues.

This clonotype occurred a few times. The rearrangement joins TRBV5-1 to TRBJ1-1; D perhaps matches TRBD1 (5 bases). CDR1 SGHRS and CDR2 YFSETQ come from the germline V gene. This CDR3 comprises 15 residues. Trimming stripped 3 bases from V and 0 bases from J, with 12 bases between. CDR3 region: CASSSGGGLNTEAFF. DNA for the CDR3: TGCGCCAGCAGCTCAGGTGGGGGGTTGAACACTGAAGCTTTCTTT. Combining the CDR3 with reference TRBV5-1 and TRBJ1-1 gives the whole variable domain KAGVTQTPRYLIKTRGQQVTLSCSPISGHRSVSWYQQTPGQGLQFLFEYFSETQRNKGNFPGRFSGRQFSNSRSEMNVSTLELGDSALYLCASSSGGGLNTEAFFGQGTRLTVV.

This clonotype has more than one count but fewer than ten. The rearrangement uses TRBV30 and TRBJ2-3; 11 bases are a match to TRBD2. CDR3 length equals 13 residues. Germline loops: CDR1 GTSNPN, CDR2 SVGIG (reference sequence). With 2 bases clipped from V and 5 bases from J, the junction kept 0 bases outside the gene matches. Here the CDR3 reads CAWSTSGGDTQYF. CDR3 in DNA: TGTGCCTGGAGTACTAGCGGGGGAGATACGCAGTATTTT.

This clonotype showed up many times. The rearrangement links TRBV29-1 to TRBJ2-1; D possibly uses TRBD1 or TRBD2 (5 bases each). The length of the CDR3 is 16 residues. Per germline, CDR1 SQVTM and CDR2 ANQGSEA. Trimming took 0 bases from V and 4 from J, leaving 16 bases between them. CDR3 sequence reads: CSVEDGWGMGYNEQFF. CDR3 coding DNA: TGCAGCGTTGAAGATGGATGGGGGATGGGATACAATGAGCAGTTCTTC.

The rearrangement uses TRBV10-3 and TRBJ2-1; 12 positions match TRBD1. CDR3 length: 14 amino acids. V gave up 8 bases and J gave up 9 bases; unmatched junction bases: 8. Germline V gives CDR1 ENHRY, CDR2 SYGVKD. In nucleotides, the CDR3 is TGTGCCATCCTCGGGACAGGGGGCAGGGGTGAGCAGTTCTTC. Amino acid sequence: CAILGTGGRGEQFF.